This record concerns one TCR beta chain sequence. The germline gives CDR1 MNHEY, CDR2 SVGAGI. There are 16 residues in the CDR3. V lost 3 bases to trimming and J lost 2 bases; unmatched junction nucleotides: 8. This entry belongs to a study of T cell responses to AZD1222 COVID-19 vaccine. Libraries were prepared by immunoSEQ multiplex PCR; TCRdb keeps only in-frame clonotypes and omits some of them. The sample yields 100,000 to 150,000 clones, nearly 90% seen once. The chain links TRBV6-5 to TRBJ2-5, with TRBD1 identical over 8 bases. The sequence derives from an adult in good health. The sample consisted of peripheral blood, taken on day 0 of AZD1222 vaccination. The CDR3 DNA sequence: TGTGCCAGCAGTTATATTTGGGGACAGGAACAAGAGACCCAGTACTTC. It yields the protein CASSYIWGQEQETQYF.